These 26 T cell receptor beta chains were sequenced from one sample in a study of radiotherapy plus CTLA-4 blockade in lung cancer (dated by TCRdb to 2017 to 2018). Libraries were built with the immunoSEQ multiplex PCR assay. The table comes from immuneACCESS by way of TCRdb, which keeps in-frame sequences with V and J called. Part of the clones is missing from these tables; in studies checked, under half for an unresolved V gene and the rest for unknown reasons. The sample records approximately 39,000 clones, 72% of which are singletons. The ten largest clones take up roughly 11% of the sample. The sequenced sample was peripheral blood, obtained from a patient treated with radiotherapy plus ipilimumab. The receptor set was obtained from a human donor with non-small cell lung cancer who had stable disease on radiotherapy plus ipilimumab.

This clone is large by share. This chain uses TRBV29-1 with TRBJ2-7; the match to TRBD1 covers 7 bases. Germline values: CDR1 SQVTM, CDR2 ANQGSEA. J was trimmed by 4 bases and V by 1 base; bases with no gene match: 13. The CDR3 totals 16 residues. The CDR3 region has the DNA TGCAGCGTTGAAGCGTCCGGCAGGGGGTTTAGGTACGAGCAGTACTTC. Its translation: CSVEASGRGFRYEQYF.

This clone was observed a handful of times. The rearrangement joins TRBV19 to TRBJ2-2; tentatively, D is TRBD2 (6 bases). The CDR3 is made up of 13 amino acids. The V gene's germline CDR1 is LNHDA and CDR2 SQIVND (reference sequence). Trimming removed 7 bases at V and 9 bases at J, with 15 bases between. This CDR3 reads CASMTTGVRELFF. The CDR3 nucleotides are TGTGCCAGTATGACGACGGGGGTGAGGGAGCTGTTTTTT.

This clone was picked up one time. The CDR3 sequence is CSVEPVAGGGPSRAQYF. The DNA for the CDR3 is TGCAGCGTTGAACCGGTCGCCGGGGGGGGACCCTCCCGGGCCCAGTACTTC. The V gene is TRBV29-1, the J gene TRBJ2-5, with 8 bases that match TRBD2. With 2 bases clipped from V and 9 bases from J, the junction kept 20 bases outside the gene matches. Germline CDR1 SQVTM, CDR2 ANQGSEA. The CDR3 loop spans 17 amino acids.

J is TRBJ1-1 and V is TRBV5-1; 8 bases are a match to TRBD1. Per the germline V gene, CDR1 is SGHRS and CDR2 is YFSETQ. The V segment lost 0 bases and the J segment 3 bases; nucleotides outside the gene matches: 4. CDR3 length: 15 residues. CDR3 bases: TGCGCCAGCAGCTTGGTCGGACAGGGATACACTGAAGCTTTCTTT. Its translation is CASSLVGQGYTEAFF.

This chain links TRBV19 with TRBJ1-6; the D is unclear. The V and J ends lost 3 bases and 9 bases respectively, with 24 bases between them. The germline gives CDR1 LNHDA, CDR2 SQIVND (reference sequence). The CDR3 consists of 18 residues. This chain's CDR3 is CASSMYGFSGVSGSPLHF. The CDR3 DNA is TGTGCCAGTAGTATGTATGGATTCTCCGGTGTTTCGGGTTCACCCCTCCACTTT.

In this sample, this clone turned up many times. The chain employs TRBV30 and TRBJ2-2; TRBD2 is a possible D gene (6 bases). The CDR3 sequence is 15 residues long. Deletions cut 4 bases from V and 2 bases from J, with 14 bases between. The V gene's germline CDR1 is GTSNPN and CDR2 SVGIG (reference sequence). The CDR3 sequence is CAWTRRGLNTGELFF. DNA for the CDR3: TGTGCCTGGACCCGAAGGGGACTTAACACCGGGGAGCTGTTTTTT.

This chain uses TRBV5-1 with TRBJ2-7; 7 bases match TRBD1. Germline CDR1 SGHRS, CDR2 YFSETQ. V trimming: 4 bases; J trimming: 5 bases; junction bases outside the gene matches: 12. This CDR3 comprises 15 residues. CDR3 sequence reads: CASSQRQGIRDEQYF. The CDR3 bases are TGCGCCAGCAGCCAACGACAGGGAATAAGGGACGAGCAGTACTTC.

The CDR3 DNA follows: TGTGCCAGCAAAGATAGACCCGGAGGGGATGGGCAGACCCAGTACTTC. Amino acids: CASKDRPGGDGQTQYF. The chain recombines TRBV27 with TRBJ2-5, with D maybe TRBD2 (6 bases). The CDR3 consists of 16 residues. Germline CDR1 is MNHEY and CDR2 is SMNVEV (reference sequence). Trimming shortened V by 7 bases and J by 6 bases, and 24 bases separated the two germline ends.

This chain uses TRBV5-1 with TRBJ2-1, with 8 bases that match TRBD1. The CDR3 consists of 19 residues. The trim removed 1 base at V and 6 bases at J, leaving 18 bases unmatched. Germline V lookup: CDR1 SGHRS, CDR2 YFSETQ. CDR3: CASSLSFGRGQGARNEQFF. CDR3 DNA: TGCGCCAGCAGCTTGAGTTTCGGTAGAGGGCAGGGGGCGCGCAATGAGCAGTTCTTC.

The chain links TRBV2 to TRBJ1-3, with D unclear. Per the germline V gene, CDR1 is SNHLY and CDR2 is FYNNEI. The length of the CDR3 is 16 residues. Deletions cut 0 bases from V and 0 bases from J, with 9 bases between. The CDR3 loop is CASSEAGRLSGNTIYF. CDR3 sequence (DNA): TGTGCCAGCAGTGAAGCTGGCAGGCTCTCTGGAAACACCATATATTTT.

This chain links TRBV5-4 with TRBJ1-6, with D perhaps TRBD1 (6 bases). CDR1 SGHNT and CDR2 YYREEE come from the germline V gene (reference sequence). The CDR3 has 16 amino acids. V was cut by 4 bases and J by 0 bases, with 11 bases left in between. CDR3 amino acids: CASSEDSSSYNSPLHF. In DNA, the CDR3 is TGTGCCAGCAGCGAGGACAGTAGCTCCTATAATTCACCCCTCCACTTT. Full variable domain (remainder filled in from reference TRBV5-4 and TRBJ1-6): ETGVTQSPTHLIKTRGQQVTLRCSSQSGHNTVSWYQQALGQGPQFIFQYYREEENGRGNFPPRFSGLQFPNYSSELNVNALELDDSALYLCASSEDSSSYNSPLHFGNGTRLTVT.

This chain joins TRBV5-5 and TRBJ1-2; TRBD1 matches 8 bases. Trimming cost V 4 bases and J 11 bases; bases outside gene matches: 13. Germline V gene data show CDR1 as SGHKS and CDR2 as YYEKEE (reference sequence). This CDR3 has 14 amino acids. The CDR3 sequence is CASSRETGERGYTF. The CDR3 DNA reads TGTGCCAGCAGCCGGGAGACAGGGGAACGTGGTTACACCTTC.

J is TRBJ2-7 and V is TRBV5-4; tentative D call: TRBD1 (5 bases). The germline CDR1 and CDR2 sequences are SGHNT and YYREEE (reference sequence). The CDR3 length is 12 residues. Deletions cut 4 bases from V and 2 bases from J, with 7 bases between. CDR3 loop: CASSADTYEQYF. In DNA form, the CDR3 reads TGTGCCAGCAGCGCGGACACCTACGAGCAGTACTTC.

The chain carries TRBV5-1 and TRBJ2-1, with 9 nucleotides matching TRBD1. This CDR3 spans 14 amino acids. The V gene end was trimmed by 4 bases and the J gene end by 3 bases; junction bases not matched to a gene: 2. In germline, CDR1 is SGHRS, CDR2 YFSETQ. CDR3: CASSQGQGYNEQFF. CDR3 bases: TGCGCCAGCAGCCAGGGACAGGGCTACAATGAGCAGTTCTTC. The full variable domain, with the rest looked up from reference TRBV5-1 and TRBJ2-1, is KAGVTQTPRYLIKTRGQQVTLSCSPISGHRSVSWYQQTPGQGLQFLFEYFSETQRNKGNFPGRFSGRQFSNSRSEMNVSTLELGDSALYLCASSQGQGYNEQFFGPGTRLTVL.

The genes are TRBV7-2 and TRBJ1-2; D gene ambiguous. Germline lookup yields CDR1 SGHTA and CDR2 FQGNSA. Trimming pared 1 base from V and 5 bases from J, leaving 17 bases between. This CDR3 spans 16 amino acids. In DNA, the CDR3 is TGTGCCAGCAGCTTAGGCCCGGGGAGCGGACTTTATGGCTACACCTTC. Its protein is CASSLGPGSGLYGYTF.

This sequence joins TRBV6-5 and TRBJ1-2, with TRBD1 as a possible D gene (5 bases). CDR3 length: 16 residues. V was clipped by 0 bases and J by 3 bases, with 14 bases between them. Germline lookup yields CDR1 MNHEY and CDR2 SVGAGI. CDR3 coding DNA: TGTGCCAGCAGTTACTCGTCCCTAGGGGTGGACTATGGCTACACCTTC. Translation: CASSYSSLGVDYGYTF.

CDR3 in DNA: TGTGCCAGCAGCTCCCAGGGTCCCACTGAAGCTTTCTTT. It is translated as CASSSQGPTEAFF. This rearrangement joins TRBV7-2 to TRBJ1-1; D might be TRBD1 (5 bases). From germline, CDR1 is SGHTA and CDR2 FQGNSA. The CDR3 is 13 residues long. Trimming took off 4 bases at V and 4 bases at J, with 10 bases between the two ends.

This clone was counted a single time. V gene TRBV9 combines with J gene TRBJ2-2; TRBD1 might be the D (5 bases). This CDR3 comprises 14 residues. Germline CDR1 and CDR2: SGDLS and YYNGEE. V lost 5 bases and J 1 base, leaving 9 bases between the germline ends. The CDR3 loop is CASRGQVNTGELFF. CDR3 DNA: TGTGCCAGCAGGGGGCAGGTGAACACCGGGGAGCTGTTTTTT.

The rearrangement joins TRBV2 to TRBJ1-2; D is uncertain. The germline gives CDR1 SNHLY, CDR2 FYNNEI. The CDR3 has 14 residues. Trimming cost V 1 base and J 4 bases, with 10 bases left between them. The DNA of the CDR3 is TGTGCCAGCAGTGAAGTGAGGGTATCCTATGGCTACACCTTC. Amino acid sequence: CASSEVRVSYGYTF.

The genes are TRBV10-3 and TRBJ1-2; no clear D. Trimming took off 6 bases at V and 2 bases at J, with 10 bases between the two ends. The CDR3 covers 13 residues. Per germline, CDR1 ENHRY and CDR2 SYGVKD. DNA of the CDR3: TGTGCCATCAGCCCTAGAGTCAACTATGGCTACACCTTC. The encoded protein is CAISPRVNYGYTF.

The chain combines TRBV30 with TRBJ1-3; unclear D gene. Germline CDR1 is GTSNPN and CDR2 is SVGIG (reference sequence). The CDR3 is made up of 13 amino acids. Trimming removed 0 bases at V and 4 bases at J, with 7 bases between. CDR3 protein: CAWSVLMGNTIYF. CDR3 coding DNA: TGTGCCTGGAGTGTACTAATGGGAAACACCATATATTTT.

In its sample, this clone was seen a few times. V gene TRBV18 combines with J gene TRBJ2-3; D may be TRBD2 (5 bases). The germline V gene encodes CDR1 KGHSH and CDR2 LQKENI. This CDR3 has 13 residues. V lost 3 bases to trimming and J lost 3 bases, with 7 bases between them. CDR3 sequence: CASSPGLTDTQYF. The DNA of the CDR3 is TGTGCCAGCTCACCTGGACTTACAGATACGCAGTATTTT.

This clone has more than one count but fewer than ten. In the same sample, other DNA sequences code for this CDR3. The rearrangement uses TRBV5-4 and TRBJ1-2, with TRBD1 matching over 8 bases. V lost 0 bases, J lost 6 bases, and 1 base stayed unmatched. The CDR3 runs 13 residues. Germline CDR1 SGHNT, CDR2 YYREEE (reference sequence). The CDR3 spells CASSLETGDGYTF. As DNA, the CDR3 is TGTGCCAGCAGCTTGGAGACAGGGGATGGCTACACCTTC.

This chain connects TRBV18 to TRBJ2-3, with 8 bases lining up with TRBD1. Trimming took 4 bases from V and 4 from J; bases not matched to a gene: 10. The CDR3 spans 16 residues. Germline CDR1 KGHSH, CDR2 LQKENI. DNA for the CDR3: TGTGCCAGCTCACACAGTATGACAGGGGAGGCAGATACGCAGTATTTT. Its translation is CASSHSMTGEADTQYF.

V usage is TRBV6-5 and J usage is TRBJ1-6, with TRBD1 as a possible D gene (6 bases). The V gene lost 0 bases and the J gene lost 3 bases, with 9 bases spanning the gap. Germline values: CDR1 MNHEY, CDR2 SVGAGI. The CDR3 runs to 16 residues. CDR3 sequence: CASSYSGQLYNSPLHF. The CDR3 coding sequence is TGTGCCAGCAGTTACTCAGGACAGCTCTATAATTCACCCCTCCACTTT.

The rearrangement uses TRBV5-1 and TRBJ2-5, with 8 bases fitting TRBD2. The J call may be incorrect, as the DNA end agrees better with TRBJ2-7. Germline CDR1 SGHRS, CDR2 YFSETQ. This CDR3 contains 15 residues. The CDR3 DNA reads as TGCGCCAGCAGCATATCGGGGGGGAGCGGATACGAGCAGTACTTC. Translation: CASSISGGSGYEQYF.